This T cell receptor beta chain was sequenced for a study of PD-1 blockade in mismatch repair-deficient tumors. Study-level background: Patients had approximately 11 mismatch repair-deficient cancer types, all previously treated and progressing.

General study points: Rapid post-treatment expansion, then contraction, generally preceding radiologic response, marked tumor-resident clones.

Trimming pared 5 bases from V and 4 bases from J, leaving 18 bases between. The germline V gene encodes CDR1 SEHNR and CDR2 FQNEAQ (reference sequence). This CDR3 is built from 15 residues. Every patient had mismatch repair deficiency by PCR or immunohistochemistry. Three pembrolizumab responders had their TCRs sequenced. As regards this clone: Its antigen is unidentified.

Libraries were prepared by immunoSEQ multiplex PCR; TCRdb keeps only in-frame clonotypes and omits some of them. The sample yields roughly 120,000 clones, roughly 90% seen once. This TCR was recovered from an adult with mismatch repair-deficient cancer. This chain uses TRBV7-9 with TRBJ2-7; D may be TRBD2 (6 bases). Sequences were derived from peripheral blood, sampled approximately 70 weeks after starting pembrolizumab. CDR3 coding DNA: TGTGCCAGCAGCCCCCTTGGGGCGGGACGATACGAGCAGTACTTC. It yields the protein CASSPLGAGRYEQYF.